Included here is one T cell receptor (beta chain) sequence, with context. The CDR3 loop spans 14 amino acids. Germline V gives CDR1 SGHNT, CDR2 YYREEE (reference sequence). With 2 bases removed from V and 3 bases from J, the gap between germline ends came to 9 bases. Treatment meaning: oral pan-JAK inhibitor, 5-10 mg twice daily. RNA extraction and reverse transcription yielded cDNA as sequencing template. Assay: immunoSEQ multiplex PCR; the TCRdb copy retains only in-frame clones and omits some. This table has about 160,000 clones, under 70% appearing once. This record comes from a study of CD8+ T cells in alopecia areata.

The V call is TRBV5-4, the J call TRBJ2-1; D call uncertain. The TCR comes from a human donor with alopecia areata. Sequences were derived from CD4+ T cells sorted from blood, sampled at week 4, from a patient treated with tofacitinib. The CDR3 nucleotides are TGTGCCAGCAGCTTTGAGGCTAGCTACAATGAGCAGTTCTTC. Protein product: CASSFEASYNEQFF.